A selection of T cell receptor beta chains follows, all from one sample in a study of CD8 T cells in Susac syndrome. Using its own MiXCR run on the immunoSEQ multiplex PCR reads, TCRdb lists one record per CDR3 protein. This table has about 140,000 distinct CDR3 sequences, 94% appearing once. The sequenced material came from CD8+ T cells from PBMCs. The source is a human donor in good health. Both conserved end residues are part of each CDR3. D genes are given only for firm matches. The size of a clone is reported for some rows only, either as once, few or many, or as a class for expanded clones.

size | D | J | V | CDR3 | DNA
- | TRBD2 | TRBJ2-7 | TRBV20-1 | CSASGGGRAAEQYF | TGCAGTGCTAGTGGGGGCGGGAGGGCCGCCGAGCAGTACTTC
- | - | TRBJ2-1 | TRBV18 | CASSPTGDEQFF | TGTGCCAGCTCACCGACAGGCGATGAGCAGTTCTTC
once | - | TRBJ1-1 | TRBV12-3/TRBV12-4 | CASSFTEAFF | TGTGCCAGCAGTTTCACTGAAGCTTTCTTT
- | - | TRBJ2-7 | TRBV6-5 | CASSKRAPSSYEQYF | TGTGCCAGCTCCAAGAGGGCACCGAGCTCCTACGAGCAGTACTTC
- | - | TRBJ1-2 | TRBV27 | CASSLSVGNYGYTF | TGTGCCAGCAGTTTAAGTGTGGGGAACTATGGCTACACCTTC
once | - | TRBJ2-3 | TRBV6-5 | CASSLARLDTQYF | TGTGCCAGCAGTTTGGCTAGGTTGGATACGCAGTATTTT
- | - | TRBJ2-2 | TRBV2 | CARQGNTGELFF | TGTGCCAGACAGGGCAACACCGGGGAGCTGTTTTTT
- | - | TRBJ2-7 | TRBV29-1 | CSGLGAGYEQYF | TGCAGCGGTCTCGGGGCCGGATACGAGCAGTACTTC
once | - | TRBJ2-1 | TRBV27 | CASSLSPEPYNEQFF | TGTGCCAGCAGTTTATCTCCCGAGCCCTACAATGAGCAGTTCTTC
- | - | TRBJ1-2 | TRBV27 | CASSSSLTGSYGYTF | TGTGCCAGCAGTTCATCCCTGACCGGATCCTATGGCTACACCTTC
- | TRBD2 | TRBJ2-1 | TRBV30 | CAWGGGRLTYNEQFF | TGTGCCTGGGGGGGAGGGAGGCTCACCTACAATGAGCAGTTCTTC
- | - | TRBJ2-7 | TRBV7-2 | CASSYTGTLTYEQYF | TGTGCCAGCAGCTATACCGGGACACTCACCTACGAGCAGTACTTC
- | TRBD2 | TRBJ2-7 | TRBV3-1 | CASSQEGSGSDEQYF | TGTGCCAGCAGCCAAGAAGGCAGCGGGAGCGACGAGCAGTACTTC
- | - | TRBJ2-7 | TRBV30 | CAWTHPTSYEQYF | TGTGCCTGGACTCATCCAACCTCCTACGAGCAGTACTTC
- | - | TRBJ1-2 | TRBV7-3 | CASSFSGQSRRGYTF | TGTGCCAGCAGCTTTTCCGGACAGAGCCGGAGAGGCTACACCTTC
- | TRBD1 | TRBJ2-5 | TRBV7-6 | CASSLEARGTETQYF | TGTGCCAGCAGCTTAGAGGCCAGGGGGACGGAGACCCAGTACTTC
- | TRBD1 | TRBJ2-7 | TRBV5-1 | CASSLARGYEQYF | TGCGCCAGCAGCTTGGCCAGGGGGTACGAGCAGTACTTC
- | - | TRBJ2-3 | TRBV9 | CASSVGGARTDTQYF | TGTGCCAGCAGCGTAGGAGGGGCGCGCACAGATACGCAGTATTTT
once | - | TRBJ2-1 | TRBV6-5 | CASSYPPGVNEQFF | TGTGCCAGCAGTTACCCGCCGGGGGTAAATGAGCAGTTCTTC
- | - | TRBJ1-2 | TRBV15 | CATSSRQGYYGYTF | TGTGCCACCAGCAGCCGCCAGGGATACTATGGCTACACCTTC
- | TRBD1 | TRBJ2-3 | TRBV14 | CASSLTGADTQYF | TGTGCCAGCAGCCTTACAGGGGCAGATACGCAGTATTTT
- | TRBD2 | TRBJ2-5 | TRBV14 | CASSQDGTSGRGETQYF | TGTGCCAGCAGCCAAGATGGCACTAGCGGGCGGGGAGAGACCCAGTACTTC
- | - | TRBJ2-7 | TRBV5-1 | CASSAPGRDYEQYF | TGCGCCAGCAGCGCCCCGGGACGGGACTACGAGCAGTACTTC
- | TRBD1 | TRBJ1-1 | TRBV4-2 | CASSPRGQGSTEAFF | TGTGCCAGCAGCCCTCGCGGACAGGGTAGTACTGAAGCTTTCTTT
- | TRBD1 | TRBJ1-5 | TRBV7-9 | CASSDGGQGHQPQHF | TGTGCCAGCAGCGACGGGGGACAGGGACATCAGCCCCAGCATTTT
- | - | TRBJ1-2 | TRBV14 | CASSQANAGYGYTF | TGTGCCAGCAGTCAAGCGAATGCGGGCTATGGCTACACCTTC
- | - | TRBJ1-2 | TRBV9 | CASSGVTGWGYGYTF | TGTGCCAGCAGCGGGGTGACAGGCTGGGGTTATGGCTACACCTTC
- | - | TRBJ2-4 | TRBV25-1 | CASSELAGYIQYF | TGTGCCAGCAGTGAATTGGCCGGGTACATTCAGTACTTC
- | - | TRBJ2-5 | TRBV12-3/TRBV12-4 | CASSFSWSPSQETQYF | TGTGCCAGCAGTTTCAGTTGGAGCCCCTCCCAAGAGACCCAGTACTTC
- | - | TRBJ1-5 | TRBV24-1 | CATSERTSSNQPQHF | TGTGCCACCAGTGAGAGAACGTCAAGCAATCAGCCCCAGCATTTT
- | - | TRBJ2-7 | TRBV7-9 | CASSFEGLPYEQYF | TGTGCCAGCAGCTTTGAGGGGCTACCCTACGAGCAGTACTTC